This entry lists 26 T cell receptor beta chains sequenced from one sample in a study of blood T cell repertoires in COVID-19. Assay: immunoSEQ multiplex PCR; the TCRdb copy retains only in-frame clones and omits some. The sample lists 200,000 to 300,000 clones, approximately 91% occurring once. Source material: peripheral blood. Receptors originate from a human donor in a cohort sampled during active COVID-19.

The CDR3 bases are TGTGCCAGCTCACTAACCCAGTCATCTGGGGCCAACGTCCTGACTTTC. Translation: CASSLTQSSGANVLTF. The J gene is TRBJ2-6, the V gene TRBV18; unclear D gene. CDR1 is KGHSH and CDR2 is LQKENI in the germline V gene. The CDR3 runs to 16 residues. V lost 4 bases to trimming and J lost 1 base, with 11 bases between them.

The chain links TRBV7-2 to TRBJ1-6; 9 nucleotides align to TRBD1. V dropped 6 bases and J dropped 10; count of bases not matched to a gene: 7. This CDR3 has 14 amino acids. Germline loops: CDR1 SGHTA, CDR2 FQGNSA. CDR3 DNA sequence: TGTGCCAGCAGACCCACAGGGGGCGAATCACCCCTCCACTTT. Translation: CASRPTGGESPLHF.

The J gene is TRBJ2-2, the V gene TRBV7-8; D not certain. Germline V gives CDR1 SGHVS, CDR2 FQNEAQ. Trimming took off 5 bases at V and 1 base at J, with 8 bases between the two ends. This CDR3 contains 14 residues. The CDR3 DNA reads as TGTGCCAGCAGCCCCCGTTTGAACACCGGGGAGCTGTTTTTT. It specifies CASSPRLNTGELFF.

This clone has a single count. The DNA for the CDR3 is TGTGCCAGCAGCCAAGTGGGACAGGGGTTGAATTCACCCCTCCACTTT. Its translation is CASSQVGQGLNSPLHF. This chain uses TRBV4-2 with TRBJ1-6; 10 bases match TRBD1. CDR3 length equals 16 residues. CDR1 and CDR2 (germline): LGHNA, YNFKEQ. The V and J ends lost 1 base and 7 bases, in that order; junction bases with no gene match: 4.

This sequence joins TRBV6-5 and TRBJ1-2, with a weak D call TRBD1 (5 bases). Germline loops: CDR1 MNHEY, CDR2 SVGAGI. V shed 5 bases and J shed 3 bases, with 10 bases lying between them. This CDR3 is 13 amino acids long. CDR3 sequence reads: CASSTARDYGYTF. CDR3 sequence (DNA): TGTGCCAGCAGTACCGCCAGGGACTATGGCTACACCTTC.

The chain is built from TRBV6-6 and TRBJ1-1; D call uncertain. Per germline, CDR1 MNHNY and CDR2 SVGAGI (reference sequence). The CDR3 runs to 13 residues. Trimming left V 2 bases short and J 3 bases short, with 7 bases between. CDR3 residues: CASSYHRDTEAFF. DNA for the CDR3: TGTGCCAGCAGTTACCATCGGGACACTGAAGCTTTCTTT.

The genes are TRBV7-2 and TRBJ1-3; a weak D match, TRBD1 (6 bases). CDR1 and CDR2 from the germline V gene are SGHTA and FQGNSA. Trimming left V 2 bases short and J 2 bases short, with 13 bases between. This CDR3 contains 16 residues. This CDR3 is CASSLSLGAPGNTIYF. CDR3 in DNA: TGTGCCAGCAGCTTATCACTGGGGGCGCCTGGAAACACCATATATTTT. The complete variable domain, with remaining parts taken from reference TRBV7-2 and TRBJ1-3, reads GAGVSQSPSNKVTEKGKDVELRCDPISGHTALYWYRQSLGQGLEFLIYFQGNSAPDKSGLPSDRFSAERTGGSVSTLTIQRTQQEDSAVYLCASSLSLGAPGNTIYFGEGSWLTVV.

This chain connects TRBV28 to TRBJ1-3, with D perhaps TRBD1 (5 bases). In germline, CDR1 is MDHEN, CDR2 SYDVKM. Trimming removed 4 bases from V and 0 bases from J, with 16 bases in between. This CDR3 contains 17 residues. Here the CDR3 DNA reads TGTGCCAGCAGTTGGTGGCAGGGCACTACCTCTGGAAACACCATATATTTT. It codes for CASSWWQGTTSGNTIYF.

The chain joins TRBV3-1 (or the pseudogene TRBV3-2) to TRBJ2-3, with 7 bases identical to TRBD2. V was pared by 0 bases and J by 4 bases, with 4 bases of the junction left unmatched. CDR1 and CDR2 (germline): LGHDT, YNNKEL (reference sequence). This CDR3 has 15 amino acids. CDR3 DNA: TGTGCCAGCAGCCAAGAACTAGCGCGGGCAGATACGCAGTATTTT. It translates to CASSQELARADTQYF.

V is TRBV19 and J is TRBJ2-7; 10 bases are a match to TRBD1. The CDR3 has 15 amino acids. Germline CDR1 is LNHDA and CDR2 is SQIVND (reference sequence). V shed 0 bases, J shed 4 bases, and the junction held 3 bases outside the gene matches. CDR3 residues: CASSIERDRGYEQYF. DNA for the CDR3: TGTGCCAGTAGTATAGAGAGGGACAGGGGATACGAGCAGTACTTC.

This rearrangement joins TRBV6-5 to TRBJ2-7, with 9 nucleotides matching TRBD2. With 2 bases clipped from V and 3 bases from J, the junction kept 5 bases outside the gene matches. CDR1 is MNHEY, CDR2 SVGAGI, per germline. The CDR3 runs 15 residues. The CDR3 coding sequence is TGTGCCAGCAGTTACGCGGGGACTAGCTTCTACGAGCAGTACTTC. It encodes CASSYAGTSFYEQYF.

V is TRBV27 and J is TRBJ2-6, with TRBD1 identical over 8 bases. Looked up from germline, CDR1 is MNHEY and CDR2 is SMNVEV (reference sequence). V dropped 5 bases and J dropped 12; count of bases not matched to a gene: 9. This CDR3 is built from 14 residues. DNA for the CDR3: TGTGCCAGCAGTACAGGGACAGGAGTATTCGTCCTGACTTTC. Translation gives CASSTGTGVFVLTF.

The chain is built from TRBV3-1 (or the pseudogene TRBV3-2) and TRBJ1-1; 8 bases are shared with TRBD1. The junction had 9 bases not matched to a gene; V was cut back by 4 bases and J by 5 bases. The CDR3 runs to 15 residues. CDR1 is LGHDT and CDR2 is YNNKEL in the germline V gene (reference sequence). The CDR3 spells CASSLTDRGDTEAFF. Here the CDR3 DNA reads TGTGCCAGCAGCCTCACCGACAGGGGAGATACTGAAGCTTTCTTT.

The chain has TRBV24-1 and TRBJ2-5, with 11 bases that match TRBD2. The ends lost 4 bases at V and 4 bases at J; junction bases unmatched: 10. Germline V gene lookup returns CDR1 KGHDR and CDR2 SFDVKD. The CDR3 loop spans 17 amino acids. The CDR3 DNA follows: TGTGCCACCAGTGAAAGATTCGGGACTAGCGGTGGAGAGACCCAGTACTTC. This sequence encodes CATSERFGTSGGETQYF.

The chain carries TRBV9 and TRBJ2-1; 11 bases fit TRBD2. Germline CDR1 is SGDLS and CDR2 is YYNGEE. Trimming at V came to 3 bases and at J to 7 bases, leaving 6 bases not matched to a gene. This CDR3 contains 15 residues. CDR3 DNA: TGTGCCAGCAGCGCAACTAGCGGGAGATCAAATGAGCAGTTCTTC. Its protein product is CASSATSGRSNEQFF. The full variable domain, in which reference TRBV9 and TRBJ2-1 provide the parts outside the CDR3, is DSGVTQTPKHLITATGQRVTLRCSPRSGDLSVYWYQQSLDQGLQFLIQYYNGEERAKGNILERFSAQQFPDLHSELNLSSLELGDSALYFCASSATSGRSNEQFFGPGTRLTVL.

In this sample, this clone turned up once. V and J are TRBV10-2 and TRBJ2-3, with TRBD2 identical over 10 bases. The ends lost 5 bases at V and 0 bases at J; junction bases unmatched: 2. This CDR3 contains 15 residues. Germline values: CDR1 WSHSY, CDR2 SAAADI. The CDR3 region has the DNA TGCGCCAGCAGTAGGACTAGCGGTAGCACAGATACGCAGTATTTT. Its protein product is CASSRTSGSTDTQYF.

The sample holds a few counts of this clone. The gene calls are TRBV28 and TRBJ1-5; a weak D match, TRBD1 (5 bases). There are 14 residues in the CDR3. CDR1 and CDR2 from the germline V gene are MDHEN and SYDVKM. The V end lost 8 bases, the J end lost 0 bases, and 11 bases lay between the germline ends. The CDR3, as DNA: TGTGCCAGCCTGGGGGGGAGTAGCAATCAGCCCCAGCATTTT. Translated, it gives CASLGGSSNQPQHF.

This clone was counted only a few times. This chain links TRBV11-2 with TRBJ2-7; unclear D gene. The V and J ends lost 3 bases and 7 bases respectively, with 13 bases between them. The CDR3 sequence is 13 residues long. CDR1 SGHAT and CDR2 FQNNGV come from the germline V gene. CDR3 sequence: CASSFASSEEQYF. As DNA, the CDR3 is TGTGCCAGCAGCTTCGCTAGTTCGGAAGAGCAGTACTTC.

This chain links TRBV27 with TRBJ2-3; no clear D. Trimming stripped 3 bases from V and 4 bases from J, with 20 bases between. The germline V gene encodes CDR1 MNHEY and CDR2 SMNVEV (reference sequence). CDR3 length equals 17 residues. The CDR3 reads CASSFLYLWQKSDTQYF. The CDR3 region has the DNA TGTGCCAGCAGTTTTTTATATCTGTGGCAGAAGTCAGATACGCAGTATTTT.

V is TRBV19 and J is TRBJ1-5; perhaps TRBD1 as D (5 bases). The CDR3 sequence is 15 residues long. With 3 bases removed from V and 4 bases from J, the gap between germline ends came to 13 bases. CDR1 and CDR2 from the germline V gene are LNHDA and SQIVND (reference sequence). CDR3 protein: CASSIKGLENQPQHF. For the CDR3, the DNA is TGTGCCAGTAGTATCAAGGGGCTTGAAAATCAGCCCCAGCATTTT.

The chain has TRBV11-2 and TRBJ2-7; 9 nucleotides match TRBD2. CDR3 length: 14 amino acids. V was clipped by 0 bases and J by 3 bases; unmatched bases: 0. The germline V gene encodes CDR1 SGHAT and CDR2 FQNNGV. The CDR3 is CASSLEAGGYEQYF. The CDR3 DNA is TGTGCCAGCAGCTTAGAAGCGGGAGGCTACGAGCAGTACTTC. The full variable domain, completed using reference TRBV11-2 and TRBJ2-7, is EAGVAQSPRYKIIEKRQSVAFWCNPISGHATLYWYQQILGQGPKLLIQFQNNGVVDDSQLPKDRFSAERLKGVDSTLKIQPAKLEDSAVYLCASSLEAGGYEQYFGPGTRLTVT.

This chain connects TRBV7-9 to TRBJ2-1; a weak D match, TRBD1 (5 bases). Trimming pared 6 bases from V and 8 bases from J, leaving 8 bases between. Germline-derived CDR1 and CDR2 are SEHNR and FQNEAQ (reference sequence). This CDR3 has 11 residues. The CDR3 loop reads CASRFRDEQFF. CDR3 DNA sequence: TGTGCCAGCAGGTTCAGGGATGAGCAGTTCTTC.

The chain uses TRBV6-5 and TRBJ2-5; a possible D gene is TRBD2 (6 bases). The V gene lost 8 bases and the J gene lost 4 bases, with 17 bases spanning the gap. The length of the CDR3 is 14 residues. Germline values: CDR1 MNHEY, CDR2 SVGAGI. CDR3 sequence reads: CASYRGGRGETQYF. CDR3 nucleotides: TGTGCCAGCTACCGAGGAGGGCGGGGAGAGACCCAGTACTTC.

This chain links TRBV29-1 with TRBJ1-1; D might be TRBD1 (5 bases). The CDR3 is 13 amino acids. Per the germline V gene, CDR1 is SQVTM and CDR2 is ANQGSEA. The V gene lost 6 bases and the J gene lost 1 base, with 12 bases spanning the gap. The CDR3 nucleotides read TGCAGCGTCCAGGGACTCGGGAACACTGAAGCTTTCTTT. Amino acids: CSVQGLGNTEAFF.

Of note for this clone: The same CDR3 also results from other DNA sequences found in this sample. The rearrangement joins TRBV20-1 to TRBJ2-7; no definite D call. The CDR3 totals 11 residues. Germline V gives CDR1 DFQATT, CDR2 SNEGSKA (reference sequence). V lost 1 base to trimming and J lost 3 bases, with 4 bases between them. The CDR3 spells CSARGSYEQYF. The CDR3 DNA sequence: TGCAGTGCTAGAGGGAGCTACGAGCAGTACTTC.

J is TRBJ2-7 and V is TRBV7-8, with 14 bases that match TRBD2. Germline CDR1 reads SGHVS; CDR2 reads FQNEAQ. Trimming took 6 bases from V and 5 from J; bases not matched to a gene: 15. The length of the CDR3 is 18 residues. The DNA for the CDR3 is TGTGCCAGCAGACGGGGTAGGGGTGGGACTAGCGGGGGTGACGAGCAGTACTTC. Translation gives CASRRGRGGTSGGDEQYF.